This T cell receptor (beta chain) was identified in a study of blood T cells in healthy people across ages. Overall study results and limits: As age increased, TCR beta diversity per million T cells fell in a roughly linear fashion. The study regarded diversity estimates from one million T cells as underestimates. Both naive CD4+ cell counts and diversity were greater in long-lived donors than in aged donors.

Peripheral blood, around 9.4 milliliters per donor, was collected. CDR3 length: 14 amino acids. Unmatched junction bases numbered 9, after V lost 0 bases and J lost 8 bases. Germline assignment: CDR1 SQVTM and CDR2 ANQGSEA. Concerning this clonotype: Antigen unknown.

The second PCR ran roughly 7 to 11 cycles with a sample-barcoded 5' primer and J-beta primers. Each CDR3 protein gets one entry after TCRdb re-called the 5' RACE reads with MiXCR. The table has about 680,000 distinct CDR3 sequences, roughly 49% seen once; the top ten hold under 35%. The sample consisted of blood. This receptor was identified in a woman aged 55-70 years in good health. This chain uses TRBV29-1 with TRBJ1-2, with 7 positions matching TRBD1. The CDR3 nucleotides read TGCAGCGTTGAAGATCTTACAGGGGTTGACGGCTACACCTTC. Protein sequence: CSVEDLTGVDGYTF.